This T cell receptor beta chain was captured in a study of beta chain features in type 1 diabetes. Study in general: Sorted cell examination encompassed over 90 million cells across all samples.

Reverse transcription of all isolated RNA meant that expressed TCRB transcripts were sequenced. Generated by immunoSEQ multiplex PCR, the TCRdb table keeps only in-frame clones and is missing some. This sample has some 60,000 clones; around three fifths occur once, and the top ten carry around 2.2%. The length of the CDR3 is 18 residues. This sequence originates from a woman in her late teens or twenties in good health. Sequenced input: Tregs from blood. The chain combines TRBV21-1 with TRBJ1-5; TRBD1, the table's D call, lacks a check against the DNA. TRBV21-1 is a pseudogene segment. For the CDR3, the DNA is TGTGCCAGCAGCTCGCGGGGACAGGGAAGGGATAGCAATCAGCCCCAGCATTTT. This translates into CASSSRGQGRDSNQPQHF.